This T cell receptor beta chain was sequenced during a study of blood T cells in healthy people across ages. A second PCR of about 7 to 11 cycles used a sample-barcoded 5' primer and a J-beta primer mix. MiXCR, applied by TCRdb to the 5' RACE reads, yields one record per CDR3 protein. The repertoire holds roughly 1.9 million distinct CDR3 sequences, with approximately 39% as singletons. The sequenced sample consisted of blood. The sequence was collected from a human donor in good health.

This chain's CDR3 is CASGLRTGERLGSPLHF. Here the CDR3 DNA reads TGTGCCAGCGGGCTCAGGACAGGGGAGCGCCTGGGGTCACCCCTCCACTTT. The chain carries TRBV7-8 and TRBJ1-6, with 9 bases that match TRBD1. The length of the CDR3 is 17 residues. V was pared by 8 bases and J by 10 bases, with 18 bases of the junction left unmatched. Germline loops: CDR1 SGHVS, CDR2 FQNEAQ.